Following are 20 T cell receptor beta chains from one sample sequenced in a study of CD8 T cells in ankylosing spondylitis. General observations from the study: For ankylosing spondylitis blood, a TCR beta motif of about eight highly homologous variants appeared characteristic.

TCRdb reanalysed the 5' RACE reads using MiXCR and keeps one entry per CDR3 protein. The top ten hold around 0.51% of the sample, which has more than 650,000 distinct CDR3 sequences, roughly 10% seen once. Their specific antigens are unknown. The sample taken for sequencing was blood, either unsorted or a sorted T cell fraction (not recorded which). All receptors derive from a male donor with ankylosing spondylitis.

This clonotype was detected a few times. The chain couples TRBV9 to TRBJ1-2; D is unclear. CDR3 length equals 12 residues. The germline V and J ends were trimmed by 0 bases and 7 bases, with 7 bases remaining between them. Germline-derived CDR1 and CDR2 are SGDLS and YYNGEE. The DNA for the CDR3 is TGTGCCAGCAGCGTAGAAACTCGTGGCTACACCTTC. Translating it yields CASSVETRGYTF.

This clonotype was recorded a few times. V gene TRBV10-3 combines with J gene TRBJ1-2, with D hard to call. Trimming stripped 0 bases from V and 3 bases from J, with 5 bases between. CDR1 and CDR2 (germline): ENHRY, SYGVKD. CDR3 length equals 13 residues. The CDR3 sequence is CAISESRDYGYTF. Here the CDR3 DNA reads TGTGCCATCAGTGAGTCGAGGGACTATGGCTACACCTTC.

This clonotype was counted only a few times. CDR3 sequence (DNA): TGCAGTGCTCCGGACGTCCTGCTTAGCAATCAGCCCCAGCATTTT. Its translation: CSAPDVLLSNQPQHF. This chain uses TRBV20-1 with TRBJ1-5; D unclear. This CDR3 comprises 15 residues. The germline V gene has CDR1 DFQATT and CDR2 SNEGSKA (reference sequence). Trimming cost V 5 bases and J 0 bases, with 14 bases left between them.

This chain uses TRBV7-9 with TRBJ2-3, with 7 bases matching TRBD1. The V gene's germline CDR1 is SEHNR and CDR2 FQNEAQ (reference sequence). CDR3 length equals 15 residues. V lost 5 bases and J lost 5; bases outside the gene matches: 10. The CDR3 is CASSPKGATEDTQYF. The CDR3 DNA reads TGTGCCAGCAGCCCTAAGGGGGCGACCGAAGATACGCAGTATTTT.

This clonotype was detected a few times. The chain carries TRBV4-3 and TRBJ2-1; D is perhaps TRBD2 (5 bases). CDR3 size: 16 residues. Trimming pared 0 bases from V and 3 bases from J, leaving 12 bases between. Germline values: CDR1 LGHNA, CDR2 YSLEER. The CDR3 DNA reads TGCGCCAGCAGCCAAGATCGGCTAGCTGTCTACAATGAGCAGTTCTTC. Residues: CASSQDRLAVYNEQFF.

A few counts support this clonotype. The chain has TRBV29-1 and TRBJ2-5; 11 bases are a match to TRBD2. V lost 4 bases to trimming and J lost 0 bases; unmatched junction nucleotides: 10. This CDR3 has 17 residues. The germline gives CDR1 SQVTM, CDR2 ANQGSEA. CDR3 loop: CSVGGVAGGGYQETQYF. As DNA, the CDR3 is TGCAGCGTTGGCGGGGTAGCGGGAGGGGGGTACCAAGAGACCCAGTACTTC.

This chain joins TRBV20-1 and TRBJ1-6; 7 nucleotides match TRBD1. The CDR3 consists of 14 residues. The junction had 6 bases not matched to a gene; V was cut back by 3 bases and J by 7 bases. Germline CDR1 is DFQATT and CDR2 is SNEGSKA (reference sequence). The CDR3 DNA sequence: TGCAGTGCTAGTAGGGGACAGACAAATTCACCCCTCCACTTT. Amino acids: CSASRGQTNSPLHF.

Many counts were recorded for this clonotype. The genes are TRBV20-1 and TRBJ2-3, with 10 bases lining up with TRBD1. The CDR3 sequence is 13 residues long. Germline CDR1 reads DFQATT; CDR2 reads SNEGSKA (reference sequence). The V segment lost 6 bases and the J segment 3 bases; nucleotides outside the gene matches: 3. The CDR3 protein is CSADRGRTDTQYF. The CDR3 DNA reads TGCAGTGCCGACAGGGGGCGAACAGATACGCAGTATTTT.

V gene TRBV11-1 combines with J gene TRBJ2-1; tentatively, D is TRBD1 (5 bases). The CDR3 loop spans 13 amino acids. Trimming stripped 5 bases from V and 8 bases from J, with 13 bases between. CDR1 SGHAT and CDR2 FQDESV come from the germline V gene (reference sequence). The CDR3 here is CASSLFRADEQFF. CDR3 nucleotide sequence: TGTGCCAGCAGCCTATTCAGGGCGGATGAGCAGTTCTTC.

CDR3 region: CSATGGTGGNYEQYF. The DNA of the CDR3 is TGCAGTGCTACAGGGGGGACAGGGGGAAACTACGAGCAGTACTTC. The chain joins TRBV20-1 to TRBJ2-7; 11 bases align to TRBD1. Trimming at V came to 4 bases and at J to 3 bases, leaving 8 bases not matched to a gene. The CDR3 loop spans 15 amino acids. Germline CDR1 is DFQATT and CDR2 is SNEGSKA (reference sequence).

This clonotype was seen more than once but under ten times. The chain joins TRBV9 to TRBJ1-4; D gene ambiguous. The CDR3 sequence is 14 residues long. Germline values: CDR1 SGDLS, CDR2 YYNGEE. V lost 3 bases and J lost 3, with 9 bases in between. The CDR3 loop reads CASSASSANEKLFF. CDR3 DNA sequence: TGTGCCAGCAGCGCATCGTCCGCTAATGAAAAACTGTTTTTT.

The chain links TRBV5-1 to TRBJ1-3; D perhaps matches TRBD1 (5 bases). The ends were cut back, 0 bases at V and 0 bases at J, with 13 bases in the middle. This CDR3 is 17 amino acids long. Germline assignment: CDR1 SGHRS and CDR2 YFSETQ. CDR3 residues: CASSLVSGKISGNTIYF. The CDR3 DNA is TGCGCCAGCAGCTTGGTGTCAGGGAAAATCTCTGGAAACACCATATATTTT.

Turning to this clonotype: Its ends do not fully match the called genes, so a read error is possible. This sequence joins TRBV20-1 and TRBJ2-5; perhaps D is TRBD1 or TRBD2 (5 bases each). The CDR3 extends over 13 amino acids. Germline V gene lookup returns CDR1 DFQATT and CDR2 SNEGSKA (reference sequence). DNA for the CDR3: TGCATTGCCCCTAGGACATTAGGGGAGACCCAGAACTTC. Translation: CIAPRTLGETQNF.

This chain connects TRBV5-1 to TRBJ2-5, with D possibly being TRBD1 (6 bases). From germline, CDR1 is SGHRS and CDR2 YFSETQ. This CDR3 contains 14 residues. The V gene lost 4 bases and the J gene lost 5 bases, with 15 bases spanning the gap. The chain's CDR3 is CASSSANQGETQYF. The DNA of the CDR3 is TGCGCCAGCAGCAGTGCAAATCAGGGGGAGACCCAGTACTTC.

This clonotype has just a few counts. The chain employs TRBV5-5 and TRBJ2-7; 11 bases fit TRBD2. From germline, CDR1 is SGHKS and CDR2 YYEKEE (reference sequence). The CDR3 runs to 14 residues. V shed 6 bases and J 5 bases; nucleotides not matched to a gene: 7. The CDR3 DNA reads as TGTGCCAGCACCACTAGCGGGAGTATCCACGAGCAGTACTTC. Translation: CASTTSGSIHEQYF.

This clonotype was detected only a few times. The genes are TRBV6-1 and TRBJ2-1, with 8 bases identical to TRBD1. Germline loops: CDR1 MNHNS, CDR2 SASEGT. Trimming removed 5 bases from V and 9 bases from J; junction bases left unmatched: 9. The CDR3 length is 14 residues. The CDR3 DNA reads as TGTGCCAGCAGTAGGGGGACAGGTCTTCGTGAGCAGTTCTTC. This sequence encodes CASSRGTGLREQFF.

This clonotype was seen ten or more times. The CDR3 DNA sequence: TGTGCCAGTGAACGGGCCGCGAACACTGAAGCTTTCTTT. It encodes CASERAANTEAFF. The chain employs TRBV12-3 or TRBV12-4 and TRBJ1-1, with D unclear. The CDR3 spans 13 residues. The ends were cut back, 9 bases at V and 1 base at J, with 12 bases in the middle.

This clonotype has more than one count but fewer than ten. The chain recombines TRBV20-1 with TRBJ2-7, with 9 positions matching TRBD1. There are 13 residues in the CDR3. Per the germline V gene, CDR1 is DFQATT and CDR2 is SNEGSKA (reference sequence). CDR3 nucleotides: TGCAGCTCCCGGGACAGGGTGATCTACGAGCAGTACTTC. It is translated as CSSRDRVIYEQYF.

V and J are TRBV20-1 and TRBJ1-1; D is possibly TRBD1 (6 bases). The CDR3 extends over 15 amino acids. Germline V lookup: CDR1 DFQATT, CDR2 SNEGSKA (reference sequence). Deletions cut 5 bases from V and 5 bases from J, with 21 bases between. CDR3 sequence (DNA): TGCAGTGCTCGACCACCCAAGAGGGGGTGGACTGAAGCTTTCTTT. Amino acids: CSARPPKRGWTEAFF.

In this sample, this clonotype turned up many times. In DNA form, the CDR3 reads TGTGCCAGCTCACCACCAAACCCGTTTAGGACCTCCTACACCTTC. Translation gives CASSPPNPFRTSYTF. V and J are TRBV18 and TRBJ1-2; D gene ambiguous. The germline CDR1 and CDR2 sequences are KGHSH and LQKENI. This CDR3 contains 15 residues. V lost 0 bases, J lost 10 bases, and 18 bases lay in between.